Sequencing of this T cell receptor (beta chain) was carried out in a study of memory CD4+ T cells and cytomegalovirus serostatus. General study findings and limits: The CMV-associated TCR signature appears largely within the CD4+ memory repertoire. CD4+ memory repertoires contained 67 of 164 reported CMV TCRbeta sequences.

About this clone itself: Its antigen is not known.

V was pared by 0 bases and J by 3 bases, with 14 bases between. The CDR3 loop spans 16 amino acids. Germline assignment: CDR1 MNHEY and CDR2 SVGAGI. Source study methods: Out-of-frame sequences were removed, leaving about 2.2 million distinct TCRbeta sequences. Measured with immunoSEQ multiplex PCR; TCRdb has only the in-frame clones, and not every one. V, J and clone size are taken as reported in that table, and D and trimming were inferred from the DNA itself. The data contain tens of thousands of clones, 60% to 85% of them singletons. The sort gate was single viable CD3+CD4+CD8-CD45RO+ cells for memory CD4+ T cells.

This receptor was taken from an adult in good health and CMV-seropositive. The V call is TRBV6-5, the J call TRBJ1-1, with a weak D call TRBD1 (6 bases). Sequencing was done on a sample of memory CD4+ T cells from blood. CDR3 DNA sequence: TGTGCCAGCAGTTACTCGATTCGGGGGGGCCACACTGAAGCTTTCTTT. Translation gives CASSYSIRGGHTEAFF.